This TCR beta chain was recovered during a study of long-term antiretroviral therapy in people with HIV. Study results and caveats: Increased diversity was seen after ART, yet it remained lower than in transplant donor controls. The study collected blood between about 2003 and 2017, possibly under older ART regimens.

This clone appeared once. What it recognizes is unknown. V gave up 5 bases and J gave up 0 bases, with 11 bases separating them. The CDR3 loop spans 14 amino acids. Germline V gene data show CDR1 as WNHNN and CDR2 as SYGVQD (reference sequence). The authors ran the immunoSEQ assay, v3.0, at survey level. This table comes from immunoSEQ multiplex PCR, and its TCRdb copy is limited to in-frame clones, with some not included. Among approximately 6,500 clones listed, about 76% were seen once. This chain joins TRBV10-1 and TRBJ2-7; perhaps TRBD2 as D (6 bases). Sequenced here: unsorted PBMCs, sampled around 0.9 years before starting antiretroviral therapy. The sequence derives from a middle-aged man with HIV. The CDR3, as DNA: TGCGCCAGCAGTTCGGACGGGAGCTCCTACGAGCAGTACTTC. It codes for CASSSDGSSYEQYF.